These 18 T cell receptor beta chains were sequenced from one sample in a study of blood T cell repertoires in COVID-19. TCRdb keeps only in-frame clones here, not all; method: immunoSEQ multiplex PCR. The data show some 140,000 clones, roughly 85% seen once. Specimen: peripheral blood. Receptors were obtained from a man aged 55 to 70 with acute or convalescent COVID-19.

The rearrangement links TRBV27 to TRBJ2-7; unclear D gene. Trimming pared 5 bases from V and 3 bases from J, leaving 5 bases between. The germline V gene encodes CDR1 MNHEY and CDR2 SMNVEV (reference sequence). The CDR3 runs to 11 residues. CDR3 sequence: CASSPLYEQYF. In nucleotides, the CDR3 is TGTGCCAGCAGTCCTCTCTACGAGCAGTACTTC.

The chain has TRBV7-6 and TRBJ2-5; D is possibly TRBD2 (6 bases). The CDR3 sequence is 18 residues long. Per germline, CDR1 SGHVS and CDR2 FNYEAQ. V lost 5 bases, J lost 5 bases, and 27 bases lay in between. The CDR3 nucleotides read TGTGCCAGCAGCCCCTGGGGGGTCACGGCAACACTGGGTGAGACCCAGTACTTC. Amino acids: CASSPWGVTATLGETQYF.

The V call is TRBV7-2, the J call TRBJ2-1; 8 bases map to TRBD2. The ends lost 1 base at V and 8 bases at J; junction bases unmatched: 4. The CDR3 is 14 residues long. Germline V gene lookup returns CDR1 SGHTA and CDR2 FQGNSA. In DNA form, the CDR3 reads TGTGCCAGCAGCTTAGACGGGAGGGCTGATGAGCAGTTCTTC. It translates to CASSLDGRADEQFF.

This clone was observed a single time. This rearrangement joins TRBV10-1 to TRBJ1-5; 7 bases map to TRBD1. V shed 4 bases, J shed 4 bases, and the junction held 22 bases outside the gene matches. The CDR3 runs to 20 residues. Germline CDR1 and CDR2: WNHNN and SYGVQD (reference sequence). CDR3 in amino acids: CASSVHFSLTDVTGNQPQHF. As DNA, the CDR3 is TGCGCCAGCAGTGTGCATTTTTCTCTTACCGATGTGACAGGGAATCAGCCCCAGCATTTT.

The rearrangement joins TRBV28 to TRBJ1-5; 7 nucleotides align to TRBD1. With 5 bases clipped from V and 4 bases from J, the junction kept 5 bases outside the gene matches. Germline-derived CDR1 and CDR2 are MDHEN and SYDVKM. The CDR3 is made up of 14 amino acids. CDR3 in amino acids: CASSTGTANQPQHF. For the CDR3, the DNA is TGTGCCAGCAGTACCGGGACAGCTAATCAGCCCCAGCATTTT.

The CDR3 bases are TGTGCCAGCAGCCCTCGCAGGGGGCTCACTGAAGCTTTCTTT. Translated: CASSPRRGLTEAFF. The chain has TRBV7-9 and TRBJ1-1, with TRBD1 matching 8 bases. There are 14 residues in the CDR3. Germline V CDR1 and CDR2: SEHNR, FQNEAQ (reference sequence). V lost 5 bases to trimming and J lost 4 bases; unmatched junction nucleotides: 6.

The chain combines TRBV5-5 with TRBJ2-7; no clear D gene. V lost 0 bases and J 4 bases, leaving 8 bases between the germline ends. Per the germline V gene, CDR1 is SGHKS and CDR2 is YYEKEE (reference sequence). The CDR3 is made up of 13 amino acids. CDR3 protein: CASSLAAAYEQYF. CDR3 coding DNA: TGTGCCAGCAGCTTGGCCGCGGCTTACGAGCAGTACTTC.

Relative to its sample, this clone is medium-sized. V is TRBV9 and J is TRBJ1-4; 8 nucleotides agree with TRBD1. CDR1 and CDR2 from the germline V gene are SGDLS and YYNGEE. V dropped 1 base and J dropped 7; count of bases not matched to a gene: 9. This CDR3 is 16 amino acids long. The CDR3, as DNA: TGTGCCAGCAGCGTATCCGGGCAGGGGGCAGGTGAAAAACTGTTTTTT. The encoded protein is CASSVSGQGAGEKLFF.

The chain employs TRBV10-3 and TRBJ2-5, with a weak D call TRBD1 (5 bases). This CDR3 region has 15 residues. The germline V and J ends were trimmed by 2 bases and 6 bases, with 16 bases remaining between them. Germline-derived CDR1 and CDR2 are ENHRY and SYGVKD. CDR3 loop: CAISETTGQGKTQYF. CDR3 DNA: TGTGCCATCAGTGAGACCACCGGGCAGGGAAAGACCCAGTACTTC.

The DNA of the CDR3 is TGCGCCAGCAGCCAAGATCTGCAAAAGAGCACTGAAGCTTTCTTT. Translating it yields CASSQDLQKSTEAFF. The V and J genes are TRBV4-3 and TRBJ1-1; D unclear. V was clipped by 0 bases and J by 4 bases, with 12 bases between them. The CDR3 runs to 15 residues. The germline V gene has CDR1 LGHNA and CDR2 YSLEER.

This clone has only one observation. CDR3 DNA sequence: TGTGCCAGTAGTATAGTTCCGATTAGAGGGACTGAAGCTTTCTTT. Its translation is CASSIVPIRGTEAFF. The genes are TRBV19 and TRBJ1-1; D unclear. The CDR3 runs 15 residues. Germline V gives CDR1 LNHDA, CDR2 SQIVND (reference sequence). Trimming left V 1 base short and J 5 bases short, with 14 bases between.

This chain joins TRBV27 and TRBJ2-1, with 10 bases fitting TRBD2. Per germline, CDR1 MNHEY and CDR2 SMNVEV (reference sequence). With 0 bases clipped from V and 7 bases from J, the junction kept 9 bases outside the gene matches. The CDR3 is made up of 17 amino acids. The CDR3 spells CASSLSRLAGVRNEQFF. The CDR3 nucleotides are TGTGCCAGCAGTTTATCGCGGCTAGCGGGAGTCCGTAATGAGCAGTTCTTC.

This rearrangement joins TRBV19 to TRBJ1-5, with 10 positions matching TRBD1. V shed 5 bases and J 5 bases; nucleotides not matched to a gene: 3. This CDR3 has 14 residues. Germline loops: CDR1 LNHDA, CDR2 SQIVND (reference sequence). CDR3 DNA: TGTGCCAGTAGTTGGGGACAGGGGTATCAGCCCCAGCATTTT. Translation: CASSWGQGYQPQHF.

The genes are TRBV3-1 (or the pseudogene TRBV3-2) and TRBJ2-5, with TRBD2 identical over 11 bases. The CDR3 sequence is 14 residues long. V shed 4 bases, J shed 4 bases, and the junction held 2 bases outside the gene matches. Germline CDR1 LGHDT, CDR2 YNNKEL (reference sequence). As DNA, the CDR3 is TGTGCCAGCAGCCTCGGACTAGCGGGAGAGACCCAGTACTTC. Its translation: CASSLGLAGETQYF.

The chain carries TRBV9 and TRBJ2-3; TRBD2 matches at 8 bases. Germline V gene lookup returns CDR1 SGDLS and CDR2 YYNGEE. With V trimmed by 0 bases and J by 6 bases, 6 bases remained unmatched. This CDR3 has 15 amino acids. CDR3 amino acids: CASSVAGGPLDTQYF. CDR3 sequence (DNA): TGTGCCAGCAGCGTAGCGGGAGGGCCGTTGGATACGCAGTATTTT.

This clone has just one count. The V gene is TRBV15, the J gene TRBJ1-1; D is ambiguous. The CDR3 contains 12 residues. The V end was cut by 8 bases, the J end by 0 bases, with 7 bases between. CDR1 and CDR2 from the germline V gene are LNHNV and YYDKDF (reference sequence). CDR3: CATRHLNTEAFF. The DNA for the CDR3 is TGTGCCACCCGACACCTGAACACTGAAGCTTTCTTT.

The rearrangement uses TRBV19 and TRBJ2-7, with TRBD1 matching over 11 bases. The CDR3 is made up of 18 amino acids. Germline values: CDR1 LNHDA, CDR2 SQIVND (reference sequence). V shed 0 bases and J 0 bases; nucleotides not matched to a gene: 7. CDR3 nucleotides: TGTGCCAGTAGTATAGACTACCCCGGGACAGGGGGCTCCTACGAGCAGTACTTC. Protein: CASSIDYPGTGGSYEQYF.

The genes are TRBV27 and TRBJ2-1; D is undetermined. CDR3 length: 15 residues. Germline V gene lookup returns CDR1 MNHEY and CDR2 SMNVEV (reference sequence). V gave up 6 bases and J gave up 1 base, with 13 bases separating them. The CDR3 here is CASSLVSFSYNEQFF. Written as DNA, the CDR3 is TGTGCCAGCAGCCTTGTGTCCTTTTCCTACAATGAGCAGTTCTTC.